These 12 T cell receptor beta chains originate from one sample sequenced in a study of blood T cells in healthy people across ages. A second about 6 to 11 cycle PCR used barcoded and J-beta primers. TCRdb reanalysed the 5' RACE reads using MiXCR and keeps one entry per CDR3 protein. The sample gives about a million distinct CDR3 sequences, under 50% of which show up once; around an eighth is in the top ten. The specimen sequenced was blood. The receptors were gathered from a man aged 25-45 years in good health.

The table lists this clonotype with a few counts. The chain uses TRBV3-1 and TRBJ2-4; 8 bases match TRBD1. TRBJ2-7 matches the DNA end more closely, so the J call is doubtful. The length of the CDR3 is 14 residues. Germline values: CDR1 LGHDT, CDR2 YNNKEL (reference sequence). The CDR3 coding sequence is TGTGCCAGCAGCCCGACGACAGGGGTATACGAGCAGTACTTC. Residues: CASSPTTGVYEQYF.

CDR3 residues: CASSWGQRSTDTQYF. Written as DNA, the CDR3 is TGTGCCAGCAGCTGGGGACAGAGAAGCACAGATACGCAGTATTTT. The gene calls are TRBV11-3 and TRBJ2-3, with 7 bases that match TRBD1. Losses at the gene ends were 4 bases for V and 0 bases for J; bases not matched to a gene: 4. In germline, CDR1 is SGHNT, CDR2 YENEEA. This CDR3 is 15 amino acids long.

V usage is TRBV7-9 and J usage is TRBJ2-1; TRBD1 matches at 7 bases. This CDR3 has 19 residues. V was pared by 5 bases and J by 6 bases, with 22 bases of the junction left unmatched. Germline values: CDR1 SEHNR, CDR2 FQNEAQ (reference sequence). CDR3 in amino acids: CASSPRQGRDGVVFNEQFF. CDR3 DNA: TGTGCCAGCAGCCCGAGACAGGGAAGGGATGGGGTGGTATTCAATGAGCAGTTCTTC. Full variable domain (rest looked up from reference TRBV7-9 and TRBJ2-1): DTGVSQNPRHKITKRGQNVTFRCDPISEHNRLYWYRQTLGQGPEFLTYFQNEAQLEKSRLLSDRFSAERPKGSFSTLEIQRTEQGDSAMYLCASSPRQGRDGVVFNEQFFGPGTRLTVL.

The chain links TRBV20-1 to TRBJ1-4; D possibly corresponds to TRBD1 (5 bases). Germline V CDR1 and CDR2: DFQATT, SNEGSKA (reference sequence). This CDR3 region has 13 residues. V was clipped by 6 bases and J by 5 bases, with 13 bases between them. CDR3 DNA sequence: TGCAGTGCCCTCGGGGGGGGGAATGAAAAACTGTTTTTT. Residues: CSALGGGNEKLFF.

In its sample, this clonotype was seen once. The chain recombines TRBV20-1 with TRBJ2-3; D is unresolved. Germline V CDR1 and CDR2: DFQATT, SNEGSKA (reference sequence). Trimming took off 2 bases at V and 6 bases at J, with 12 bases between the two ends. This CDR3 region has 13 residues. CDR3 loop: CSARLGQRDTQYF. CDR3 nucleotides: TGCAGTGCTAGACTTGGGCAACGGGATACGCAGTATTTT.

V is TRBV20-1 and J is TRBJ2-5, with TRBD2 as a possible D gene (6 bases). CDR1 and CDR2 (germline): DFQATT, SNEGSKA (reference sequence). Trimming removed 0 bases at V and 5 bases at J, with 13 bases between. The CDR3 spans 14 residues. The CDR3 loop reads CSARDRASVETQYF. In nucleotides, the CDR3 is TGCAGTGCTAGAGATCGGGCTAGCGTGGAGACCCAGTACTTC.

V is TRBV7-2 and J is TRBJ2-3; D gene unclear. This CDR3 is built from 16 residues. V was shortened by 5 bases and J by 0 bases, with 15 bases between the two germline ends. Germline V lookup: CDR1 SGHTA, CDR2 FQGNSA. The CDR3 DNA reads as TGTGCCAGCAGCCGAACAGCACTTCCTAGCACAGATACGCAGTATTTT. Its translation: CASSRTALPSTDTQYF.

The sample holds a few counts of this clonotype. CDR3 in DNA: TGTGCCAGCAGCGTTGCAGCGACACCCTCCTCATACACCTTC. Amino acids: CASSVAATPSSYTF. This chain uses TRBV9 with TRBJ1-2; D not certain. The germline CDR1 and CDR2 sequences are SGDLS and YYNGEE. CDR3 length: 14 residues. V was pared by 2 bases and J by 11 bases, with 19 bases between.

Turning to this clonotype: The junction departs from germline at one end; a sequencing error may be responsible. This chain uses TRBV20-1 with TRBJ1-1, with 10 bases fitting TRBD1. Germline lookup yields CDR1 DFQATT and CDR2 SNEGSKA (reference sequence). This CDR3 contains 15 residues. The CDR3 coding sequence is TGCGGTGCTGGACCGGGACAGGGGACGGGCACTGAAGCTTTCTTT. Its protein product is CGAGPGQGTGTEAFF.

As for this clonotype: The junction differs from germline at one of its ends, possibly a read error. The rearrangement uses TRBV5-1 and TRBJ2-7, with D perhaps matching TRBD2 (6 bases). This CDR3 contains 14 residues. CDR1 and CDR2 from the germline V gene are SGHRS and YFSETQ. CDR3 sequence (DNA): TGCGCCAACAGCAGGGACTGGAGCTCCTACGAGCAGTACTTC. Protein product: CANSRDWSSYEQYF.

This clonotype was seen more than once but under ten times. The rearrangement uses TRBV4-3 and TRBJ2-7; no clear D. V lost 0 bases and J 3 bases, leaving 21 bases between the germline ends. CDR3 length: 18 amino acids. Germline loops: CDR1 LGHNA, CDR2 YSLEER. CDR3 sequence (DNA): TGCGCCAGCAGCCAAGACATGATATGGGAAACCACCTTCTACGAGCAGTACTTC. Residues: CASSQDMIWETTFYEQYF.

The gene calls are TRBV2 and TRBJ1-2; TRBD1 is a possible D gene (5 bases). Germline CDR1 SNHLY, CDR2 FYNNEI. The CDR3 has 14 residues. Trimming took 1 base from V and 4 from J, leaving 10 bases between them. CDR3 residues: CASSEGGGIYGYTF. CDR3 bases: TGTGCCAGCAGTGAAGGGGGGGGAATCTATGGCTACACCTTC.